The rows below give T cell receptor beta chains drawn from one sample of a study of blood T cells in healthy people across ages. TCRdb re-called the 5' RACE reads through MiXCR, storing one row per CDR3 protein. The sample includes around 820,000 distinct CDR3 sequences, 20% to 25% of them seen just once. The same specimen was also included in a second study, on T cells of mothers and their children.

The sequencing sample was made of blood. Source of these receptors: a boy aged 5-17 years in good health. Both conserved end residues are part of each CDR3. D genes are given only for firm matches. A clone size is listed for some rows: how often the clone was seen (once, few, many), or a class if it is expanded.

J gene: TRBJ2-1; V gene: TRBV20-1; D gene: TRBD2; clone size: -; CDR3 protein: CSADGLVGKQFF; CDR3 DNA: TGCAGTGCTGACGGACTAGTCGGAAAGCAGTTCTTC
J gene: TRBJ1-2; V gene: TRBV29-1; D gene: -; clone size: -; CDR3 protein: CSVHPGGFAGYTF; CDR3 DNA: TGCAGCGTCCACCCCGGAGGGTTTGCGGGCTACACCTTC
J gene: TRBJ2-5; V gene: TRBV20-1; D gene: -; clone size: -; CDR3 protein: CSANLLETKETQYF; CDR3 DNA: TGCAGTGCCAATCTCCTAGAGACTAAAGAGACCCAGTACTTC
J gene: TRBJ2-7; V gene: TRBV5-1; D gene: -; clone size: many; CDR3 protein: CASSLVASYEQYF; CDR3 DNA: TGCGCCAGCAGCTTGGTGGCTTCCTACGAGCAGTACTTC
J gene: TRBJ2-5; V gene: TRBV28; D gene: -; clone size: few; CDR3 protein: CASSRLARQETQYF; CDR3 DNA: TGTGCCAGCAGCCGTCTAGCGAGACAAGAGACCCAGTACTTC
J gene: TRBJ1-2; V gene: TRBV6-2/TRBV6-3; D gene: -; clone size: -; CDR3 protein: CASSYRQTNYGYTF; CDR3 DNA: TGTGCCAGCAGTTACCGACAGACTAACTATGGCTACACCTTC
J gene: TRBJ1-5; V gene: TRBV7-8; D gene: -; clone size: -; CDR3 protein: CASSPAQGPQPQHF; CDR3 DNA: TGTGCCAGCAGCCCAGCACAGGGTCCTCAGCCCCAGCATTTT
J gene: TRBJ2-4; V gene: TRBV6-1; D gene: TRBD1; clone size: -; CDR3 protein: CASSEQTGQLAKNIQYF; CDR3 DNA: TGTGCCAGCAGTGAACAGACAGGGCAGTTGGCCAAAAACATTCAGTACTTC
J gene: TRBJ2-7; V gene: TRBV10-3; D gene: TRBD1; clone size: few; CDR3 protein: CAIRGTGAPYEQYF; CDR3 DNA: TGTGCCATCAGGGGGACAGGGGCCCCCTACGAGCAGTACTTC
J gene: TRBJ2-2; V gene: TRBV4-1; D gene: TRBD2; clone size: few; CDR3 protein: CASSQESTSGRGTGELFF; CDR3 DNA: TGCGCCAGCAGCCAAGAGTCGACTAGCGGGAGGGGCACCGGGGAGCTGTTTTTT
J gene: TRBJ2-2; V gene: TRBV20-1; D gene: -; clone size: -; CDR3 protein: CSAFQVSGELFF; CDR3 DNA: TGCAGTGCTTTCCAGGTCTCCGGGGAGCTGTTTTTT
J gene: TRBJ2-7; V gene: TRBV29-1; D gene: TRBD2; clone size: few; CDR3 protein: CSVTLASGKYEQYF; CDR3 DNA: TGCAGCGTTACCTTGGCTAGCGGGAAGTACGAGCAGTACTTC
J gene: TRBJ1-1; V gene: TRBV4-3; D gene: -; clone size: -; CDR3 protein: CASSPAAGNTEAFF; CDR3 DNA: TGCGCCAGCAGCCCGGCAGCTGGGAACACTGAAGCTTTCTTT
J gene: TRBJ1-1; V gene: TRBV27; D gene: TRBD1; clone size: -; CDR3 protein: CASSRDRQNTEAFF; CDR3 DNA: TGTGCCAGCAGTAGGGACAGACAGAACACTGAAGCTTTCTTT
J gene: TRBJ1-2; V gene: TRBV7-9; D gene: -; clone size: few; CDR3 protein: CASSLPGQAHGYTF; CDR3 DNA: TGTGCCAGCAGCTTACCTGGGCAGGCCCATGGCTACACCTTC
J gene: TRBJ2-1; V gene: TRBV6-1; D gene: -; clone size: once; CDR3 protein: CATTTGVNNEQFF; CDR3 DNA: TGTGCCACCACTACGGGAGTGAACAATGAGCAGTTCTTC
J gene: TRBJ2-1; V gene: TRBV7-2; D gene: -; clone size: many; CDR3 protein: CASSFEAYNEQFF; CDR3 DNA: TGTGCCAGCAGCTTTGAGGCCTACAATGAGCAGTTCTTC
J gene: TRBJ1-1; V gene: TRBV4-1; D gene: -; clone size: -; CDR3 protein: CASSPLLPGRTEAFF; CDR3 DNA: TGCGCCAGCAGCCCTTTGCTCCCGGGTAGGACTGAAGCTTTCTTT
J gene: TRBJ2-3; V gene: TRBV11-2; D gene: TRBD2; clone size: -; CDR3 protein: CASSSGIGGDTQYF; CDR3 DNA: TGTGCCAGCAGCTCGGGGATCGGGGGGGATACGCAGTATTTT
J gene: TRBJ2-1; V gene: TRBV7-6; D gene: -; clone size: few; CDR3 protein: CASSLARGTNEQFF; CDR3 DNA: TGTGCCAGCAGCTTAGCGCGAGGCACCAATGAGCAGTTCTTC
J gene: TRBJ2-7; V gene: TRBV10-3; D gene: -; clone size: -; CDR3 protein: CAISESTRDPLRVEQYF; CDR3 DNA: TGTGCCATCAGTGAGTCGACCAGGGACCCATTGAGGGTCGAGCAGTACTTC
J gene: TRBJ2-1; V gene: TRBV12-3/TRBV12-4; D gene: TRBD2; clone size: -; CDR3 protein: CASSPQLAGFNEQFF; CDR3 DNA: TGTGCCAGCAGTCCTCAACTAGCGGGCTTCAATGAGCAGTTCTTC
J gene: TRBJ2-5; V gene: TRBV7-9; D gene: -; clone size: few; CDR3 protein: CASSSRASRETQYF; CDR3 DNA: TGTGCCAGCAGCTCCAGGGCCTCGCGAGAGACCCAGTACTTC
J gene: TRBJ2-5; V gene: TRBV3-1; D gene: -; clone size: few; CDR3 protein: CASSHLGKGETQYF; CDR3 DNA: TGTGCCAGCAGCCATCTCGGGAAGGGGGAGACCCAGTACTTC
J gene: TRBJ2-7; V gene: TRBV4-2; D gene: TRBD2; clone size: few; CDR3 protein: CASSQDLTSRFIPPYEQYF; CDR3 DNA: TGTGCCAGCAGCCAAGATCTGACTAGCCGATTTATCCCCCCCTACGAGCAGTACTTC
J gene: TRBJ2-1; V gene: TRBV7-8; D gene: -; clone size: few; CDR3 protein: CASRLHELGEQFF; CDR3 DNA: TGTGCCAGCAGACTACATGAGCTTGGTGAGCAGTTCTTC
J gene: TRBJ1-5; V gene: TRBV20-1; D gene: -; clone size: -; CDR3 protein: CSARGLGQPQHF; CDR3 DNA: TGCAGTGCTAGGGGTCTCGGACAGCCCCAGCATTTT
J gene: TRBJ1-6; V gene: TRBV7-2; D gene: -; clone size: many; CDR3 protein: CASSSSVTDNSPLHF; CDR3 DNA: TGTGCCAGCAGCTCCTCCGTCACAGATAATTCACCCCTCCACTTT
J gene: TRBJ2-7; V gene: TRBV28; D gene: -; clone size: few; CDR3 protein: CASSFSWEQYF; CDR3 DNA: TGTGCCAGCAGTTTTTCATGGGAGCAGTACTTC
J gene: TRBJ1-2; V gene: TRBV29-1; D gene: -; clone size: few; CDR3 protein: CSVEGYGYGYTF; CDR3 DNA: TGCAGCGTTGAAGGATACGGCTATGGCTACACCTTC
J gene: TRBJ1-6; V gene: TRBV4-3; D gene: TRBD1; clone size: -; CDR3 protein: CASSPTGNNSPLHF; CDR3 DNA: TGCGCCAGCAGCCCGACAGGGAATAATTCACCCCTCCACTTT
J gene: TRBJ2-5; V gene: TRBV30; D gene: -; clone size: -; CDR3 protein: CAWKDFGGAGTQYF; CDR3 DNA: TGTGCCTGGAAGGACTTCGGTGGCGCAGGGACCCAGTACTTC
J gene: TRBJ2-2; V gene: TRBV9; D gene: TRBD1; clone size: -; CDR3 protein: CASSPRTGSNTGELFF; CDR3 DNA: TGTGCCAGCAGCCCCAGGACAGGATCGAACACCGGGGAGCTGTTTTTT
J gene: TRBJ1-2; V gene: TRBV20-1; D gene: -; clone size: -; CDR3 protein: CSARTPTNYGYTF; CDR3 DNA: TGCAGTGCTCGGACTCCTACGAACTATGGCTACACCTTC
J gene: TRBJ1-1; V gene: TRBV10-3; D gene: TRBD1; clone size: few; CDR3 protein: CAISENRGNTEAFF; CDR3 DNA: TGTGCCATCAGTGAAAACAGGGGTAACACTGAAGCTTTCTTT
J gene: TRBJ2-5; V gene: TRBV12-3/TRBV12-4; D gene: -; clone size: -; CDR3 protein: CASSFSLQETQYF; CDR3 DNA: TGTGCCAGCAGTTTTTCCCTCCAAGAGACCCAGTACTTC
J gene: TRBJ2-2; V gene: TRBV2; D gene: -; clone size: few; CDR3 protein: CASIARRGELFF; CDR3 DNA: TGTGCCAGCATTGCCCGGCGCGGGGAGCTGTTTTTT
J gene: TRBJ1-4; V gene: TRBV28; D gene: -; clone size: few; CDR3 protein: CASSFAEERGFEKLFF; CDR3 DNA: TGTGCCAGCAGTTTCGCCGAGGAAAGGGGGTTCGAAAAACTGTTTTTT
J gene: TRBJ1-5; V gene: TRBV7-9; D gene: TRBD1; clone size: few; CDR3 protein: CASSPQGVNQPQHF; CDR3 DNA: TGTGCCAGCAGCCCCCAGGGGGTCAATCAGCCCCAGCATTTT
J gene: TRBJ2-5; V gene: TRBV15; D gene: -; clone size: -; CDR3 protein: CATSDGASHVETQYF; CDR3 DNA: TGTGCCACCAGCGACGGCGCGTCCCACGTGGAGACCCAGTACTTC
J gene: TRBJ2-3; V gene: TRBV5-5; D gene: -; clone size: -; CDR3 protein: CASIRRWDSWGDTQYF; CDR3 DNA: TGTGCCAGCATCCGGAGATGGGACTCTTGGGGAGATACGCAGTATTTT
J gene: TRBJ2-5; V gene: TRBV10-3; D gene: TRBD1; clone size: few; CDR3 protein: CAIRGQGGETQYF; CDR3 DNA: TGTGCCATCAGAGGACAGGGGGGAGAGACCCAGTACTTC
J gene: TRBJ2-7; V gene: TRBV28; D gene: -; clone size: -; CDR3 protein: CASSLSLAFYEQYF; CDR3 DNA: TGTGCCAGCAGTCTTTCTTTGGCCTTCTACGAGCAGTACTTC
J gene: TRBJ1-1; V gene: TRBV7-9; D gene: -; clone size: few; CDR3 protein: CASSLAVNSGRRSF; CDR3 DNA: TGTGCCAGCAGCTTAGCCGTTAACTCCGGCCGGAGGTCCTTT
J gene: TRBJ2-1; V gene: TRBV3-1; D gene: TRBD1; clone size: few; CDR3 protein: CASSSERQGANEQFF; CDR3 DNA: TGTGCCAGCAGCTCAGAGAGACAGGGAGCCAATGAGCAGTTCTTC
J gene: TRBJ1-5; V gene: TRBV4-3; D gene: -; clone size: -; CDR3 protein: CASSQDVGRYSNQPQHF; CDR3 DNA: TGCGCCAGCAGCCAAGACGTGGGGCGGTATAGCAATCAGCCCCAGCATTTT
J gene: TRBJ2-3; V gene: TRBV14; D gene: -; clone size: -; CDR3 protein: CASSQAPTGSTDTQYF; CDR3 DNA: TGTGCCAGCAGCCAAGCCCCCACAGGGAGCACAGATACGCAGTATTTT
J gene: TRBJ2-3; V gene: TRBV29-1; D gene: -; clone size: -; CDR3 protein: CSVEGGPVRTDTQYF; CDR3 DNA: TGCAGCGTTGAGGGTGGACCTGTCCGCACAGATACGCAGTATTTT
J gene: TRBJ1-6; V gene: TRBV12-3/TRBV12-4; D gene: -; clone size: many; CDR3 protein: CASSLKGSPLHF; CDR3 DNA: TGTGCCAGCAGTTTAAAGGGTTCACCCCTCCACTTT
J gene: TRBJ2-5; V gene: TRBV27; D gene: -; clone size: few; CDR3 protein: CASSPISRIKAETQYF; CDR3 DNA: TGTGCCAGTAGTCCTATATCGAGGATTAAGGCAGAGACCCAGTACTTC
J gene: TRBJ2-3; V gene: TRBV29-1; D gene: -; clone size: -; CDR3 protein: CSGYGVQDTQYF; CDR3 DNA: TGCAGCGGGTACGGGGTCCAGGATACGCAGTATTTT
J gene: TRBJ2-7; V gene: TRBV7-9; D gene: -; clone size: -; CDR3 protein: CASSLSGTLYEQYF; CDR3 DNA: TGTGCCAGCAGCTTATCCGGAACTCTCTACGAGCAGTACTTC
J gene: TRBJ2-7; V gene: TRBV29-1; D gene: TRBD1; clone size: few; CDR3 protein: CSVEEEAGGHEQYF; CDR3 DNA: TGCAGCGTTGAGGAAGAGGCAGGGGGCCACGAGCAGTACTTC
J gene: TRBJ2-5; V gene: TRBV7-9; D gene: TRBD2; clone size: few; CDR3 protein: CASSPVAGALGTQYF; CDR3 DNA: TGTGCCAGCAGCCCGGTAGCGGGGGCCCTTGGGACCCAGTACTTC
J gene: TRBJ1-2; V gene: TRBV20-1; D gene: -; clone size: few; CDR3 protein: CSVSDGRQDYGYTF; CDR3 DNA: TGCAGTGTCTCGGATGGACGGCAAGACTATGGCTACACCTTC
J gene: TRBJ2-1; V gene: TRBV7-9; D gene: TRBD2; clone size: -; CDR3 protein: CASSPGTSNHNEQFF; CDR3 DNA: TGTGCCAGCAGCCCGGGGACTAGCAATCACAATGAGCAGTTCTTC